The rows below give T cell receptor beta chains drawn from one sample of a study of cytomegalovirus exposure and HLA in healthy donors. Profiling relied on immunoSEQ multiplex PCR, and the TCRdb table lists in-frame clones only, not all of them. The profile shows some 110,000 clones, just over 75% of them singletons. Sequenced: PBMCs. The origin of the receptors is a man aged 40-49 years in good health and CMV-seropositive. Each CDR3 is given with its conserved first and last residue. The D gene is left open where the match is weak. Clone size is given for some rows only: seen once, a few or many times, or a class if the clone is expanded.

TGTGCCAGCAGTTACTCACAGGCCTACGAGCAGTACTTC	CASSYSQAYEQYF	TRBJ2-7	.	TRBV6-6	.
TGTGCCAGCAGTTCCTCCGGGACTGAAGCTTTCTTT	CASSSSGTEAFF	TRBJ1-1	.	TRBV6-6	.
TGCAGCGTTGAGTTAGCGGCGCGCGTGGAGACCCAGTACTTC	CSVELAARVETQYF	TRBJ2-5	few	TRBV29-1	.
TGTGCCAGCAGCTTCGCACAGGGAAAAGGATACGAGCAGTACTTC	CASSFAQGKGYEQYF	TRBJ2-7	.	TRBV7-2	.
TGTGCCAGCACCCTAACCCTAGATACGCAGTATTTT	CASTLTLDTQYF	TRBJ2-3	.	TRBV7-2	.
TGTGCCAGCAGCTTACTAGCGGTCAACAATGAGCAGTTCTTC	CASSLLAVNNEQFF	TRBJ2-1	.	TRBV7-2	TRBD2
TGCGCCAGCAGCCCCGGTGGTGGGGGGTTCTCTGGGGCCAACGGCCTGACTTTC	CASSPGGGGFSGANGLTF	TRBJ2-6	.	TRBV4-1	.
TGTGCCACCAGCGCAGAAAGGACAGGGGATAGCAATCAGCCCCAGCATTTT	CATSAERTGDSNQPQHF	TRBJ1-5	.	TRBV15	TRBD1
TGCGCCAGCAGCCAAGAGGCAGGCGGGGGCTATGGCTACACCTTC	CASSQEAGGGYGYTF	TRBJ1-2	few	TRBV4-1	.
TGTGCCAGTAGTTTACAGGGGAATACAGCTAACTATGGCTACACCTTC	CASSLQGNTANYGYTF	TRBJ1-2	.	TRBV19	TRBD1
TGTGCCACCTCCATTAGCGGTAACCATTCACCCCTCCACTTT	CATSISGNHSPLHF	TRBJ1-6	few	TRBV7-2	.
TGTGCCAGCAGTTTGACAGGGCGCACTGAAGCTTTCTTT	CASSLTGRTEAFF	TRBJ1-1	.	TRBV27	TRBD1
TGTGCCAGCAGTACAGAGTACTATGGCTACACCTTC	CASSTEYYGYTF	TRBJ1-2	.	TRBV28	.
TGTGCCAGCAGCCTAGGGGCCTCTGGGGCCAACGGCCTGACTTTC	CASSLGASGANGLTF	TRBJ2-6	.	TRBV28	.
TGTGCCAGCAGCCGAGATAGTTATGGCTACACCTTC	CASSRDSYGYTF	TRBJ1-2	once	TRBV7-2	.
TGTGCCAGCAGTTCGGACAGGGGGCTGGTCACTGAAGCTTTCTTT	CASSSDRGLVTEAFF	TRBJ1-1	.	TRBV2	TRBD1
TGTGCCAGCAGCTCGCTAGCGGGCCCAAGCACAGATACGCAGTATTTT	CASSSLAGPSTDTQYF	TRBJ2-3	few	TRBV11-2	TRBD2
TGTGCCAGCAGTGACCGAATAGGGGACAACACGTACCAAGAGACCCAGTACTTC	CASSDRIGDNTYQETQYF	TRBJ2-5	.	TRBV2	.
TGTGCCAGCGCCCATCGGGACAGGGCTCGTGAGCAGTACTTC	CASAHRDRAREQYF	TRBJ2-7	.	TRBV11-3	TRBD1
TGTGCCAGCAGCGTAGGGGACAGGGGTTTGGGGACTAATGAAAAACTGTTTTTT	CASSVGDRGLGTNEKLFF	TRBJ1-4	.	TRBV9	TRBD1
TGTGCCAGCAGCCTCGGGGCTAGCGCCTCCTACGAGCAGTACTTC	CASSLGASASYEQYF	TRBJ2-7	.	TRBV7-3	.
TGTGCCAGCAGCCAATTTTTGGCGGGAACAGGCGAGCAGTACTTC	CASSQFLAGTGEQYF	TRBJ2-7	.	TRBV6-1	.
TGTGCCAGCTCACCACCAGGGACTAGCGGGTCCTACAATGAGCAGTTCTTC	CASSPPGTSGSYNEQFF	TRBJ2-1	once	TRBV18	TRBD2
TGTGCCAGCAGTGCTAAAGGGGGGGCGAACACCGGGGAGCTGTTTTTT	CASSAKGGANTGELFF	TRBJ2-2	few	TRBV6-1	.
TGTGCCAGCAGTGCAGGCGGGGGGGCTCTTAGCACAGATACGCAGTATTTT	CASSAGGGALSTDTQYF	TRBJ2-3	.	TRBV6-1	TRBD2
TGTGCCAGCAGCTTAGAGGTCAGGGCCCCTAACACCGGGGAGCTGTTTTTT	CASSLEVRAPNTGELFF	TRBJ2-2	few	TRBV7-8	.
TGTGCCAGCAGTTTAGTGGGATGGGGACAGGGGGATATTGGCTATGGCTACACCTTC	CASSLVGWGQGDIGYGYTF	TRBJ1-2	.	TRBV27	TRBD1